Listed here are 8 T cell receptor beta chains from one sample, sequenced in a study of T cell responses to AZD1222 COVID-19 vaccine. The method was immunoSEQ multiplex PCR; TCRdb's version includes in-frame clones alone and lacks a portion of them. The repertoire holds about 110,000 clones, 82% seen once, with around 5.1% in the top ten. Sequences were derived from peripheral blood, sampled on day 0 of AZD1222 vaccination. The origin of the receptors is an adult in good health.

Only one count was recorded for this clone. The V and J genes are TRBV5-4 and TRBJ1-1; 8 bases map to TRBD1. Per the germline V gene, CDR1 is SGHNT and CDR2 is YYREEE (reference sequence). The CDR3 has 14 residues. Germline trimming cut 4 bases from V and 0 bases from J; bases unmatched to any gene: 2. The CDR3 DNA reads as TGTGCCAGCAGCGCAGGGGGCCTGAACACTGAAGCTTTCTTT. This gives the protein CASSAGGLNTEAFF.

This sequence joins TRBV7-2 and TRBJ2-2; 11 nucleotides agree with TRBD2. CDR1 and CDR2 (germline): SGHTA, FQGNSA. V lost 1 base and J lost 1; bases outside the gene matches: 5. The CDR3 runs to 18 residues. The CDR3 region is CASSLVLAGGGNTGELFF. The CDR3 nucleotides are TGTGCCAGCAGCTTAGTCCTAGCGGGGGGCGGGAACACCGGGGAGCTGTTTTTT.

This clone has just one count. CDR3 coding DNA: TGTGCCAGTAGTCTAGCCGACAGGGCATATGGCTACACCTTC. As protein: CASSLADRAYGYTF. V gene TRBV19 combines with J gene TRBJ1-2; 7 bases match TRBD1. Trimming cost V 5 bases and J 5 bases; bases outside gene matches: 8. The CDR3 extends over 14 amino acids. The germline gives CDR1 LNHDA, CDR2 SQIVND (reference sequence).

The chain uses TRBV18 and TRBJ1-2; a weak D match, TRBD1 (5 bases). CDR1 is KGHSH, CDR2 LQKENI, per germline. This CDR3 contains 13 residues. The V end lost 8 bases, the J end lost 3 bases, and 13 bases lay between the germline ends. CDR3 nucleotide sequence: TGTGCCAGCAGTCAGGGTCAGGACTATGGCTACACCTTC. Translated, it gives CASSQGQDYGYTF.

The CDR3 DNA reads as TGTGCCAGCAGCCTTAGGGACAGGGGCTACACCTTC. Translated, it gives CASSLRDRGYTF. This sequence joins TRBV5-4 and TRBJ1-2; 8 bases agree with TRBD1. In germline, CDR1 is SGHNT, CDR2 YYREEE (reference sequence). Trimming at V came to 4 bases and at J to 8 bases, leaving 4 bases not matched to a gene. The CDR3 length is 12 residues.

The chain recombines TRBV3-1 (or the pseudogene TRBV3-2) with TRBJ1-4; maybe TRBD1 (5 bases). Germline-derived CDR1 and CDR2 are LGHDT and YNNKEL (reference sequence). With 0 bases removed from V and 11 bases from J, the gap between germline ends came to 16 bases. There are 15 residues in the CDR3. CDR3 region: CASSQDGAGNVKLFF. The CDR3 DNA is TGTGCCAGCAGCCAAGATGGGGCAGGGAACGTCAAACTGTTTTTT.

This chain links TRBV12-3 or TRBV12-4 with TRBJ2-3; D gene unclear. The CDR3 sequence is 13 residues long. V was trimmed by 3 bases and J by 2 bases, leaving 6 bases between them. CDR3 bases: TGTGCCAGCAGTTTGAGACACACAGATACGCAGTATTTT. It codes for CASSLRHTDTQYF.

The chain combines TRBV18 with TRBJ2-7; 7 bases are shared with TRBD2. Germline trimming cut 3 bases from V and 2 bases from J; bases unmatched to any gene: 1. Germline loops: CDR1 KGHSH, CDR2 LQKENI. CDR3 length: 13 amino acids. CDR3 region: CASSPAGAYEQYF. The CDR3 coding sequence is TGTGCCAGCTCACCGGCGGGGGCCTACGAGCAGTACTTC. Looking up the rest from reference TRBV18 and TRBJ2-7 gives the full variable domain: NAGVMQNPRHLVRRRGQEARLRCSPMKGHSHVYWYRQLPEEGLKFMVYLQKENIIDESGMPKERFSAEFPKEGPSILRIQQVVRGDSAAYFCASSPAGAYEQYFGPGTRLTVT.